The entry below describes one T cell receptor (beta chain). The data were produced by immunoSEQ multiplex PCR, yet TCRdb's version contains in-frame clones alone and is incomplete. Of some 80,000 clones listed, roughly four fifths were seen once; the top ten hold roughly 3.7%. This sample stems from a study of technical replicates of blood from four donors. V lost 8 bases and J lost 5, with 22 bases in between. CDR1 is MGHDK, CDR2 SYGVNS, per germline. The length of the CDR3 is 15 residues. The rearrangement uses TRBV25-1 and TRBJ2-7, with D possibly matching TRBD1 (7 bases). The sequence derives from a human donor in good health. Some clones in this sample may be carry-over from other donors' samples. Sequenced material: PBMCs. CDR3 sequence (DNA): TGTGCCAGCTCCCCGCCGGGCAGGGGGGATCACGAGCAGTACTTC. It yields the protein CASSPPGRGDHEQYF.